The clone carrying this T cell receptor (beta chain) was seen a handful of times. In germline, CDR1 is MNHEY, CDR2 SMNVEV (reference sequence). Trimming at V came to 6 bases and at J to 4 bases, leaving 5 bases not matched to a gene. This CDR3 has 15 residues. This specimen comes from a study of cytotoxic CD8 clonotypes in ibrutinib-treated CLL. On the study more broadly: Partial responses numbered around 24 and complete responses 2; after a median around 74 months, around 14 stayed remitted and about twelve progressed. The authors obtained response samples at a median of about eleven months of treatment, range 6 to 36.

Repertoires were generated with immunoSEQ multiplex PCR, while TCRdb's copy carries only in-frame clones and drops some. The table has about 140,000 clones, roughly 90% seen once; the top ten hold about a tenth. This clonotype was sampled from a human donor with chronic lymphocytic leukemia. The V and J genes are TRBV27 and TRBJ2-7, with 14 bases lining up with TRBD2. Sequences were derived from PBMCs, sampled after 12 months of ibrutinib treatment. CDR3 coding DNA: TGTGCCAGCAGCCGGACTAGCGGGAGGCAGTACGAGCAGTACTTC. Protein sequence: CASSRTSGRQYEQYF.